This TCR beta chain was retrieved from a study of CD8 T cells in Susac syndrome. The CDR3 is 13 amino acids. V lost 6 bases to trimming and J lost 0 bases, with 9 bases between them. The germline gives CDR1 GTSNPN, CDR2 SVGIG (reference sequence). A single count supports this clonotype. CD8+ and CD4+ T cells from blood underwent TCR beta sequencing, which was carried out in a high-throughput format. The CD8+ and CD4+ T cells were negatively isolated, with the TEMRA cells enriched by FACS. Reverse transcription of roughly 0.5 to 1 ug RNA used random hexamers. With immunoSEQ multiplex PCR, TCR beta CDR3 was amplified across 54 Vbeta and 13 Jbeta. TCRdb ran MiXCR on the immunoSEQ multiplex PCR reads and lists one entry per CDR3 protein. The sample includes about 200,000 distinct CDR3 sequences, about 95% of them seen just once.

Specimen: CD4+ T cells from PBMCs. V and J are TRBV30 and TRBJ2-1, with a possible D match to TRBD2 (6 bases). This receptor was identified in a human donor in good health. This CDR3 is CACASVSYNEQFF. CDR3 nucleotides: TGTGCCTGCGCTAGCGTCTCCTACAATGAGCAGTTCTTC.